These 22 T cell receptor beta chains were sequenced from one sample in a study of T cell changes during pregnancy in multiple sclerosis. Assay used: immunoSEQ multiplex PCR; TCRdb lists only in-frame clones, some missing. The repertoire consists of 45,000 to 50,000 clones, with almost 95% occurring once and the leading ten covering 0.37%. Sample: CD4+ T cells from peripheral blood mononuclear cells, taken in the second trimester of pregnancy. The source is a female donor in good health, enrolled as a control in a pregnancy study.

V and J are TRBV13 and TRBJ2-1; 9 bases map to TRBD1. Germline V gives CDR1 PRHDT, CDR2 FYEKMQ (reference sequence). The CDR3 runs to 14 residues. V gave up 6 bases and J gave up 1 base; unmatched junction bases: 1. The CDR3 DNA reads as TGTGCCAGCAGAGGGACAGGGTCCTACAATGAGCAGTTCTTC. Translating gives CASRGTGSYNEQFF.

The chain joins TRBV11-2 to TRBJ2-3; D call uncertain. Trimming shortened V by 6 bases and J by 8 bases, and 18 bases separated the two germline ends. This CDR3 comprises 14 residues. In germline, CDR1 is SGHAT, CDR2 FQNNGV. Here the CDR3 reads CASSSLRSSGTQYF. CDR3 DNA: TGTGCCAGCAGTTCCCTAAGGTCTTCAGGTACGCAGTATTTT.

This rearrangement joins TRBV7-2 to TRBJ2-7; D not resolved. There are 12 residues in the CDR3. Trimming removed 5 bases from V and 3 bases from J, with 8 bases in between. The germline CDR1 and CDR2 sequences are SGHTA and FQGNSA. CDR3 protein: CASSPLSYEQYF. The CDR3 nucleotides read TGTGCCAGCAGCCCCCTAAGCTACGAGCAGTACTTC.

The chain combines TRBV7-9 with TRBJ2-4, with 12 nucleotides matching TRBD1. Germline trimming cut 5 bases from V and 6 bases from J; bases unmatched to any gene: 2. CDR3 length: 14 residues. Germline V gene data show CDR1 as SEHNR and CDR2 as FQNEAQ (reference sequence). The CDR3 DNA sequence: TGTGCCAGCAGCCAGGGACAGGGGGCAAACATTCAGTACTTC. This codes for CASSQGQGANIQYF. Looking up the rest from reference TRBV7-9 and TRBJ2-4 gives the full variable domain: DTGVSQNPRHKITKRGQNVTFRCDPISEHNRLYWYRQTLGQGPEFLTYFQNEAQLEKSRLLSDRFSAERPKGSFSTLEIQRTEQGDSAMYLCASSQGQGANIQYFGAGTRLSVL.

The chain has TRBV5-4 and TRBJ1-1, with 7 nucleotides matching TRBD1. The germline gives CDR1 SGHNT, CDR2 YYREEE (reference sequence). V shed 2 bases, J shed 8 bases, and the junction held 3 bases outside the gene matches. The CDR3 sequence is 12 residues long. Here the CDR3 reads CASSFRGAEAFF. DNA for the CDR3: TGTGCCAGCAGCTTCAGGGGGGCCGAAGCTTTCTTT.

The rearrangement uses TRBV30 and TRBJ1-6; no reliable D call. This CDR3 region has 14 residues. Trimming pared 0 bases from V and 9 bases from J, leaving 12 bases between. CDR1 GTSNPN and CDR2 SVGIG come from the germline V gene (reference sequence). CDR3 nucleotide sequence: TGTGCCTGGAGTGTTGACAATTATCGTTCACCCCTCCACTTT. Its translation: CAWSVDNYRSPLHF.

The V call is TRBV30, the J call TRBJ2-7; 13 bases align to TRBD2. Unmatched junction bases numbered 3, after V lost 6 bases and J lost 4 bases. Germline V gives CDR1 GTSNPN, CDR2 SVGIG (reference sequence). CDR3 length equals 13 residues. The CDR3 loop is CACTTSGGYEQYF. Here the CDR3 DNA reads TGTGCCTGTACGACTAGCGGGGGGTACGAGCAGTACTTC.

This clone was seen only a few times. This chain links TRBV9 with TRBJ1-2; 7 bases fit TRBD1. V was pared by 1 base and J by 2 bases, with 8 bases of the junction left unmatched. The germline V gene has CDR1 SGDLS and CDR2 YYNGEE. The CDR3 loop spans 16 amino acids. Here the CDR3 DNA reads TGTGCCAGCAGCGTAAGAGCGGACAGGACGAACTATGGCTACACCTTC. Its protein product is CASSVRADRTNYGYTF. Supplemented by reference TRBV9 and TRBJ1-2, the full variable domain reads DSGVTQTPKHLITATGQRVTLRCSPRSGDLSVYWYQQSLDQGLQFLIQYYNGEERAKGNILERFSAQQFPDLHSELNLSSLELGDSALYFCASSVRADRTNYGYTFGSGTRLTVV.

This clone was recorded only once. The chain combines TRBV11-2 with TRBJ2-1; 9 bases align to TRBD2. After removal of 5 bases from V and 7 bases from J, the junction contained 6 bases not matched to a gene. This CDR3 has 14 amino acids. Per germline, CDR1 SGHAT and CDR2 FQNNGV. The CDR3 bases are TGTGCCAGCAGCAAAGAGCGGGGGGCGAATGAGCAGTTCTTC. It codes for CASSKERGANEQFF.

In DNA, the CDR3 is TGTGCCAGCAGTGAGGTCACAGGGGTAGCTGAAGCTTTCTTT. Encoded protein: CASSEVTGVAEAFF. This sequence joins TRBV6-5 and TRBJ1-1; 7 positions match TRBD1. After removal of 5 bases from V and 6 bases from J, the junction contained 9 bases not matched to a gene. CDR1 is MNHEY, CDR2 SVGAGI, per germline. CDR3 size: 14 residues.

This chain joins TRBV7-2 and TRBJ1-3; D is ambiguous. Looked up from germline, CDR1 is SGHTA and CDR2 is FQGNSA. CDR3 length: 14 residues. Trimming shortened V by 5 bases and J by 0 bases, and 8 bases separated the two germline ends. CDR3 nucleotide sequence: TGTGCCAGCAGCGATCAGGCCTCTGGAAACACCATATATTTT. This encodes CASSDQASGNTIYF.

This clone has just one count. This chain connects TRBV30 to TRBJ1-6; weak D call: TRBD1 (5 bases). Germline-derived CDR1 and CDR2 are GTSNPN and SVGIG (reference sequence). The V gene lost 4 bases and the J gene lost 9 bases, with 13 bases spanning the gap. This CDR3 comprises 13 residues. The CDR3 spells CAWTSQGGSPLHF. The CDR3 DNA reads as TGTGCCTGGACATCCCAGGGAGGTTCACCCCTCCACTTT.

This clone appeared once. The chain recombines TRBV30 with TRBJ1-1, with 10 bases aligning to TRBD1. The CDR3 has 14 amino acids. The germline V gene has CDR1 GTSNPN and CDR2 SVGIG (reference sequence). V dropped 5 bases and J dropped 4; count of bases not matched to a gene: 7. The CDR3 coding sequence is TGTGCCTGGGGCGGGGACAGGGGAAGCACTGAAGCTTTCTTT. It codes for CAWGGDRGSTEAFF.

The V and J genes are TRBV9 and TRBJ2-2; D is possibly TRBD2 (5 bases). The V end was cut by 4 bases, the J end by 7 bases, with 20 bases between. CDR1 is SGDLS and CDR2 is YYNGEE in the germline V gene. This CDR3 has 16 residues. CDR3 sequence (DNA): TGTGCCAGCAGCCCAGCCCCCACTAGTGTTAGCGGGGAGCTGTTTTTT. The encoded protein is CASSPAPTSVSGELFF.

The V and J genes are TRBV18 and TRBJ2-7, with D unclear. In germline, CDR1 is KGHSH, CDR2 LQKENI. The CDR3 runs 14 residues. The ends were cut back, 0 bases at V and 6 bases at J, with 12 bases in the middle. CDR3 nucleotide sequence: TGTGCCAGCTCACCACCGGTCCAGATTGGCGAGCAGTACTTC. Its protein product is CASSPPVQIGEQYF.

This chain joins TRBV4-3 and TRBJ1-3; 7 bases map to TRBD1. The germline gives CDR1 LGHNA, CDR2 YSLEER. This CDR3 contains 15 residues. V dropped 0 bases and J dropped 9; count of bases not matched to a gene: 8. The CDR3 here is CASSQDTGATSTIYF. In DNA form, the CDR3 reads TGCGCCAGCAGCCAAGATACAGGGGCTACAAGCACCATATATTTT.

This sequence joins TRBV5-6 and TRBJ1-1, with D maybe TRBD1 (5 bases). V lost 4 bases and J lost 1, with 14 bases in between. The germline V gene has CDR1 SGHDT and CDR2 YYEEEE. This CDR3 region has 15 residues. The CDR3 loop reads CASSPTHGQNTEAFF. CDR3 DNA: TGTGCCAGCAGCCCAACCCACGGACAGAACACTGAAGCTTTCTTT.

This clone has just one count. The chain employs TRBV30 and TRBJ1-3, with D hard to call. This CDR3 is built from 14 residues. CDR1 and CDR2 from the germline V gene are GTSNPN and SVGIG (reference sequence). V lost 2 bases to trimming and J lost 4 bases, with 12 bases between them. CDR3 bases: TGTGCCTGGAGTCCCGACGCGGCGGGAAACACCATATATTTT. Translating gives CAWSPDAAGNTIYF. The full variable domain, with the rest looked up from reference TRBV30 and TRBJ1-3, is SQTIHQWPATLVQPVGSPLSLECTVEGTSNPNLYWYRQAAGRGLQLLFYSVGIGQISSEVPQNLSASRPQDRQFILSSKKLLLSDSGFYLCAWSPDAAGNTIYFGEGSWLTVV.

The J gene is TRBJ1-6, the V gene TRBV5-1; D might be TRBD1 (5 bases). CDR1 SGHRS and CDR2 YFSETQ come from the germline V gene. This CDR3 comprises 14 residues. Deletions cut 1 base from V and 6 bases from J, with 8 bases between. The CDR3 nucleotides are TGCGCCAGCAGCTTGTCTGACAGTAATTCACCCCTCCACTTT. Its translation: CASSLSDSNSPLHF.

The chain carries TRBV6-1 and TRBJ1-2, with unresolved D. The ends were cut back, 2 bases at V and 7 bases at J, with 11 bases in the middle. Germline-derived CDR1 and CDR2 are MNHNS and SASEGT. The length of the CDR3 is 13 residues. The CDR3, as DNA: TGTGCCAGCAGTGAAACCCCAAACGGTGGCTACACCTTC. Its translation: CASSETPNGGYTF.

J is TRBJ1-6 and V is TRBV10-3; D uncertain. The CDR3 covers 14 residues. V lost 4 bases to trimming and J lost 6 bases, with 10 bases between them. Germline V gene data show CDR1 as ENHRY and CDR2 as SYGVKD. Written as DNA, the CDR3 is TGTGCCATCAGTGGTGAGGGTAGTAATTCACCCCTCCACTTT. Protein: CAISGEGSNSPLHF.

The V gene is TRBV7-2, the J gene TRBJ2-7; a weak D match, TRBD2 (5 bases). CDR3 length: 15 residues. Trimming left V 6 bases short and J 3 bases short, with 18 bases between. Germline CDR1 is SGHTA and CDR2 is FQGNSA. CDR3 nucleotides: TGTGCCAGCAGGGGGTATGACGTCGGGGTCTACGAGCAGTACTTC. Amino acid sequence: CASRGYDVGVYEQYF.